This T cell receptor (beta chain) was identified during a study of T cells in Graves' hyperthyroidism and ophthalmopathy. This clonotype was recorded many times. Using RNA transcripts as the source, TCR beta CDR3 regions were amplified. The HTBI primer set drove a first-round RT-PCR of the TCR CDR3. TCRdb called the multiplex PCR reads again in MiXCR, with one record for every CDR3 protein. The sample contains some 350,000 distinct CDR3 sequences, about 15% of which appear only once. Germline V gene sequence: CDR1 MDHEN, CDR2 SYDVKM. V lost 3 bases, J lost 7 bases, and 19 bases lay in between. This CDR3 contains 16 residues.

The origin of this receptor is a woman aged 55 to 70 with Graves' ophthalmopathy. The V call is TRBV28, the J call TRBJ2-1; D perhaps matches TRBD2 (6 bases). Material for sequencing was blood. This chain's CDR3 is CASSFSGTSFKNEQFF. In DNA form, the CDR3 reads TGTGCCAGCAGTTTCAGCGGTACTAGCTTTAAAAATGAGCAGTTCTTC. The variable domain in full, completed from reference TRBV28 and TRBJ2-1, reads DVKVTQSSRYLVKRTGEKVFLECVQDMDHENMFWYRQDPGLGLRLIYFSYDVKMKEKGDIPEGYSVSREKKERFSLILESASTNQTSMYLCASSFSGTSFKNEQFFGPGTRLTVL.